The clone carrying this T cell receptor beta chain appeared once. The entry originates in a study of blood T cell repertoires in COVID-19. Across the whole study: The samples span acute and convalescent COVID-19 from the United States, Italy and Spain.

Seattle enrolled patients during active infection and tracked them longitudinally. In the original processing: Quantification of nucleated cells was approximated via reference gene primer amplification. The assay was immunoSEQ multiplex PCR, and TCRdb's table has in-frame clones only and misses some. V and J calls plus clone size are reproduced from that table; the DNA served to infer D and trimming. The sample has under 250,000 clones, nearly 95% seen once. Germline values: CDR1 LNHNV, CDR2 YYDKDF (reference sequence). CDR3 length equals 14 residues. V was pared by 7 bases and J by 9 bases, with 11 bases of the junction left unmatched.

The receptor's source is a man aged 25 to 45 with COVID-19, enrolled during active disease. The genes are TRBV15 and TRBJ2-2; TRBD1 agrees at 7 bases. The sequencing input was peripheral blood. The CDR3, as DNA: TGTGCCACCACTACAGGGGCGAGTCACCGGGAGCTGTTTTTT. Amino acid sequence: CATTTGASHRELFF.